These T cell receptor beta chains were read from a single sample in a study of blood T cell repertoires in COVID-19. Assay: immunoSEQ multiplex PCR; the TCRdb copy retains only in-frame clones and omits some. The top ten hold roughly 2.3% of the sample, which has a few hundred thousand clones, 75% to 90% seen once. The sequenced sample consisted of peripheral blood. These receptors were obtained from a young man with active or convalescent COVID-19. CDR3s include the opening cysteine and the closing phenylalanine or tryptophan. Fields, in order: J gene, D gene, clone size, V gene, CDR3 protein, CDR3 DNA. The D gene is left open where the match is weak. Only part of the rows carry a size: once, few, many, or a class if the clone is expanded.

TRBJ1-2,TRBD1,-,TRBV27,CASRDRGFSGYTF,TGTGCCAGCAGGGACAGGGGATTTTCTGGCTACACCTTC
TRBJ2-1,TRBD2,-,TRBV4-1,CASSQNPGTSGSNEQFF,TGCGCCAGCAGCCAAAATCCCGGGACTAGCGGGAGCAATGAGCAGTTCTTC
TRBJ2-2,-,once,TRBV11-3,CASSRTSNTGELFF,TGTGCCAGCAGCCGTACATCGAACACCGGGGAGCTGTTTTTT
TRBJ2-7,-,-,TRBV5-6,CASSLGQSYEQYF,TGTGCCAGCAGCCTCGGACAGTCCTACGAGCAGTACTTC
TRBJ2-7,-,-,TRBV27,CASRSRQTRRVNYEQYF,TGTGCCAGCCGGTCCCGGCAGACCCGCCGGGTCAACTACGAGCAGTACTTC
TRBJ2-1,TRBD2,few,TRBV5-1,CASSLEASGSYNEQFF,TGCGCCAGCAGCTTGGAGGCTAGCGGTTCCTACAATGAGCAGTTCTTC
TRBJ1-1,TRBD1,-,TRBV5-1,CASSLRDRGWTEAFF,TGCGCCAGCAGCCTCCGGGACAGGGGATGGACTGAAGCTTTCTTT
TRBJ2-2,TRBD1,-,TRBV7-9,CASSASRGQGASGELFF,TGTGCCAGCAGCGCATCCCGGGGACAGGGGGCCTCCGGGGAGCTGTTTTTT
TRBJ2-1,TRBD2,few,TRBV5-4,CASSLLAGGPTGEQFF,TGTGCCAGCAGCTTGTTAGCGGGGGGGCCGACGGGTGAGCAGTTCTTC
TRBJ2-7,TRBD1,-,TRBV3-1/TRBV3-2,CASSPNPGGVEQYF,TGTGCCAGCAGCCCCAACCCAGGGGGTGTCGAGCAGTACTTC
TRBJ2-1,TRBD1,-,TRBV15,CATSRGGTGGNEQFF,TGTGCCACCAGCAGAGGGGGGACAGGGGGGAATGAGCAGTTCTTC
TRBJ1-2,-,-,TRBV7-2,CASSIRDRGYGYTF,TGTGCCAGCAGCATCAGGGATAGGGGCTATGGCTACACCTTC
TRBJ1-1,-,once,TRBV3-1/TRBV3-2,CASSQDRFKLLNTEAFF,TGTGCCAGCAGCCAAGATCGGTTTAAATTATTGAACACTGAAGCTTTCTTT
TRBJ2-5,-,few,TRBV3-1/TRBV3-2,CASSPGSGYGTQYF,TGTGCCAGCAGCCCTGGTAGCGGCTATGGGACCCAGTACTTC
TRBJ1-2,-,-,TRBV9,CASSVGPGEDYGYTF,TGTGCCAGCAGCGTAGGCCCGGGGGAGGACTATGGCTACACCTTC
TRBJ2-2,-,-,TRBV5-5,CASSLVLVSPGELFF,TGTGCCAGCAGCTTGGTTTTAGTTAGCCCCGGGGAGCTGTTTTTT
TRBJ2-1,-,-,TRBV5-1,CASSLGASPYNEQFF,TGCGCCAGCAGCTTGGGAGCGTCCCCTTACAATGAGCAGTTCTTC
TRBJ1-2,-,-,TRBV29-1,CSVEGTYYGYTF,TGCAGCGTTGAAGGGACATACTATGGCTACACCTTC
TRBJ2-1,TRBD2,-,TRBV14,CASSQRRGSGRMRYNEQFF,TGTGCCAGCAGCCAACGACGTGGTAGCGGGAGAATGAGGTACAATGAGCAGTTCTTC
TRBJ1-5,-,once,TRBV7-9,CASSLAGSSQPQHF,TGTGCCAGCAGCTTAGCGGGGAGTAGTCAGCCCCAGCATTTT
TRBJ1-2,TRBD1,-,TRBV11-2,CASRPTGSPLYGYTF,TGTGCCAGCAGACCGACAGGGTCTCCACTCTATGGCTACACCTTC
TRBJ1-5,-,-,TRBV7-8,CASSSDRYNQPQHF,TGTGCCAGCAGCTCTGACAGATACAATCAGCCCCAGCATTTT
TRBJ2-1,-,-,TRBV9,CASSGTGEYHYNEQFF,TGTGCCAGCAGCGGAACGGGGGAATACCATTACAATGAGCAGTTCTTC